This passage covers 3 T cell receptor beta chains from one sample sequenced in a study of cytotoxic CD8 clonotypes in ibrutinib-treated CLL. Profiled with immunoSEQ multiplex PCR; TCRdb holds only in-frame clones, not every one. The table records 160,000 or so clones, more than 70% of them present only once. The sequencing used PBMCs, collected at disease progression, from a patient treated with ibrutinib. The receptors stem from a human donor with chronic lymphocytic leukemia.

This chain links TRBV7-9 with TRBJ1-1, with D uncertain. Per the germline V gene, CDR1 is SEHNR and CDR2 is FQNEAQ (reference sequence). The V gene lost 5 bases and the J gene lost 1 base, with 8 bases spanning the gap. CDR3 length equals 13 residues. The CDR3 sequence is CASSQRSNTEAFF. For the CDR3, the DNA is TGTGCCAGCAGCCAAAGATCGAACACTGAAGCTTTCTTT. The entire variable domain, with the rest obtained from reference TRBV7-9 and TRBJ1-1, is as follows: DTGVSQNPRHKITKRGQNVTFRCDPISEHNRLYWYRQTLGQGPEFLTYFQNEAQLEKSRLLSDRFSAERPKGSFSTLEIQRTEQGDSAMYLCASSQRSNTEAFFGQGTRLTVV.

The rearrangement joins TRBV15 to TRBJ2-1; D is possibly TRBD2 (6 bases). This CDR3 is 16 amino acids long. Trimming took off 1 base at V and 5 bases at J, with 15 bases between the two ends. The germline V gene encodes CDR1 LNHNV and CDR2 YYDKDF (reference sequence). The CDR3 reads CATSRGGLAGHNEQFF. The DNA for the CDR3 is TGTGCCACCAGCAGAGGGGGCTTGGCGGGACACAATGAGCAGTTCTTC.

This clone occurred a few times. The CDR3 nucleotides are TGTGCCAGCAGCAAAACAGGGGTGATTACTAAGAACACCGGGGAGCTGTTTTTT. This translates into CASSKTGVITKNTGELFF. The chain carries TRBV7-9 and TRBJ2-2; 7 bases agree with TRBD1. Germline V lookup: CDR1 SEHNR, CDR2 FQNEAQ (reference sequence). The CDR3 is made up of 18 amino acids. Losses at the gene ends were 5 bases for V and 1 base for J; bases not matched to a gene: 13. Looking up the rest from reference TRBV7-9 and TRBJ2-2 gives the full variable domain: DTGVSQNPRHKITKRGQNVTFRCDPISEHNRLYWYRQTLGQGPEFLTYFQNEAQLEKSRLLSDRFSAERPKGSFSTLEIQRTEQGDSAMYLCASSKTGVITKNTGELFFGEGSRLTVL.